The T cell receptor beta chain described here comes from a study of cytomegalovirus exposure and HLA in healthy donors. The study's findings and limits: Across donors, presence/absence analyses took sequencing depth to be roughly uniform.

With respect to this clone: No antigen is known for it.

Healthy people donating bone marrow made up the donors. PCR used 60 Vbeta primers and 13 Jbeta primers. Only in-frame clones appear in the TCRdb table, and some are missing; sequencing was by immunoSEQ multiplex PCR. The sample table sets out about 140,000 clones. This receptor was identified in a male donor in good health and CMV-seronegative. The sequenced material came from PBMCs.

As DNA, the CDR3 is TGCGCCAGTGGCCACAGCACAGATACGCAGTATTTT. Its protein product is CASGHSTDTQYF. The chain uses TRBV4-1 and TRBJ2-3; D is unresolved. Per the germline V gene, CDR1 is MGHRA and CDR2 is YSYEKL. V gave up 9 bases and J gave up 0 bases, with 7 bases separating them. The CDR3 runs 12 residues.